This TCR beta chain was observed in a study of shared clonotypes between healthy human individuals. The table came from immunoSEQ multiplex PCR; TCRdb's copy has only in-frame clones and leaves some out. The sample includes 1.5 million to 2.5 million clones, about 95% of them seen just once. The naive CD8 population came from CD45RO-negative cells selected for CCR7, without terminally differentiated effector memory CD45RA+ cells. The TCR sequence derives from a man in his late teens or twenties in good health. Sequencing was performed on naive CD8+ T cells sorted from blood.

This CDR3 reads CASSGVGEGLYGYTF. The CDR3 DNA sequence: TGTGCCAGCAGCGGGGTGGGTGAAGGGCTTTATGGCTACACCTTC. The J gene is TRBJ1-2, the V gene TRBV7-9, with unresolved D. Germline V gene lookup returns CDR1 SEHNR and CDR2 FQNEAQ (reference sequence). Trimming cost V 5 bases and J 5 bases, with 18 bases left between them. The CDR3 spans 15 residues.